This T cell receptor (beta chain) was recorded in a study of monozygotic twins with inflammatory bowel disease. General study points: Twins classed as concordant or discordant showed no difference in repertoire similarity, possibly from limited power. In these data, no single strong IBD-associated signal or clonotype received support.

A remark on this clonotype: Its antigen is not known.

TCRdb derives one entry per CDR3 protein from the 5' RACE reads, leaving out DNA. The table lists around 410,000 distinct CDR3 sequences. Sequencing input: blood. The source of this sequence is a human donor with ulcerative colitis or Crohn's disease, or a healthy co-twin of an affected twin (not recorded which).

This CDR3 is CASQGGLGTGELFF. The chain has TRBV9 and TRBJ2-2; TCRdb's D call, TRBD2, is unchecked because there is no DNA. Germline lookup yields CDR1 SGDLS and CDR2 YYNGEE. The CDR3 loop spans 14 amino acids.